The clone carrying this T cell receptor beta chain was observed a few times. Its matching antigen is unknown. This sample is part of a study of human T cells and chemical hapten exposure. For the study at large: Small volume differences among pooled libraries mainly caused per-sample TCR yield variation.

General study points: Following DPC sensitization, TCRs present above 1 in 1000 frequency showed no change.

Total RNA extraction was carried out from unfractionated whole blood. Individual cDNA molecules had unique molecular identifiers attached to them by the library. Per the authors' pipeline: Ranging from about 20,000 to 750,000, TCR counts per sample had a median value of approximately 95,000. Each CDR3 protein is one row after TCRdb ran MiXCR on the reads. Here the V and J calls rest on TCRdb's processing, not on the authors' analysis. This sample yields about 120,000 distinct CDR3 sequences, of which approximately 9.3% are seen a single time; around 1.4% belongs to the top ten. Sequences were obtained from whole blood. This sequence originates from a human donor in good health. Some clones in this sample may be carry-over from other donors' samples.

The CDR3 sequence is CASSGQTSFNEQFF. The CDR3 DNA reads as TGTGCCAGCAGCGGGCAGACTAGTTTTAATGAGCAGTTCTTC. The genes are TRBV9 and TRBJ2-1; D is possibly TRBD2 (6 bases). V shed 3 bases and J shed 7 bases, with 14 bases lying between them. Germline V gene sequence: CDR1 SGDLS, CDR2 YYNGEE. The CDR3 loop spans 14 amino acids.